Below, 2 T cell receptor beta chains from the same sample are listed, as sequenced in a study of blood T cells in healthy people across ages. Alongside a J-beta primer mix, a sample-barcoded 5' primer served in a second PCR lasting about 6 to 11 cycles. TCRdb analysed the 5' RACE reads with MiXCR anew, one entry per CDR3 protein. The sample has 1.5 million to 1.9 million distinct CDR3 sequences; approximately 43% are singletons. The sequencing sample was made of blood. Every receptor here comes from a young woman in good health.

This clonotype showed up just a few times. The genes are TRBV12-5 and TRBJ1-5, with 8 bases matching TRBD1. V gave up 7 bases and J gave up 6 bases; unmatched junction bases: 5. The germline V gene encodes CDR1 LGHNT and CDR2 FRNRAP. This CDR3 spans 13 amino acids. The CDR3 reads CASAPGGSQPQHF. DNA for the CDR3: TGTGCTAGTGCCCCAGGGGGCAGTCAGCCCCAGCATTTT.

This clonotype has only one observation. The junction departs from the called germline gene at one end, perhaps through a read error. The J gene is TRBJ1-1, the V gene TRBV29-1; D is possibly TRBD1 (5 bases). From germline, CDR1 is SQVTM and CDR2 ANQGSEA. CDR3 size: 12 residues. In DNA form, the CDR3 reads TGCAGCGCTGAAATGGGGGGCACTGAAGCTTTCTTT. This translates into CSAEMGGTEAFF.